This entry lists 27 T cell receptor beta chains sequenced from one sample in a study of blood T cell repertoires in COVID-19. Data came from immunoSEQ multiplex PCR; TCRdb stores just in-frame clones and leaves some out. The table includes about 240,000 clones, nearly 90% detected once. The specimen was peripheral blood. These receptors were taken from a woman in her 30s with acute or convalescent COVID-19.

The rearrangement links TRBV9 to TRBJ2-1, with 7 positions matching TRBD2. V gave up 4 bases and J gave up 0 bases; unmatched junction bases: 4. This CDR3 has 15 residues. Germline V gene data show CDR1 as SGDLS and CDR2 as YYNGEE. DNA of the CDR3: TGTGCCAGCAGCACCAGCGGGAACTCCTACAATGAGCAGTTCTTC. Amino acids: CASSTSGNSYNEQFF.

The chain combines TRBV7-9 with TRBJ1-1, with D perhaps matching TRBD1 (5 bases). This CDR3 region has 17 residues. V was cut by 5 bases and J by 2 bases, with 21 bases left in between. Per germline, CDR1 SEHNR and CDR2 FQNEAQ (reference sequence). DNA of the CDR3: TGTGCCAGCAGCCCGAAATTCCTACCCAGGGTAAACACTGAAGCTTTCTTT. It is translated as CASSPKFLPRVNTEAFF.

The chain recombines TRBV10-3 with TRBJ2-7, with TRBD1 matching over 8 bases. V was clipped by 6 bases and J by 2 bases; unmatched bases: 12. The CDR3 runs 16 residues. Germline V gene sequence: CDR1 ENHRY, CDR2 SYGVKD. In DNA form, the CDR3 reads TGTGCCATCAGAGCCCAGGGGGCAAAACGAGCCTACGAGCAGTACTTC. Residues: CAIRAQGAKRAYEQYF.

The chain is built from TRBV7-9 and TRBJ1-2; TRBD1 might be the D (6 bases). V gave up 0 bases and J gave up 4 bases, with 9 bases separating them. Germline CDR1 is SEHNR and CDR2 is FQNEAQ (reference sequence). The CDR3 contains 14 residues. The CDR3, as DNA: TGTGCCAGCAGCTTAGCAGAAGGGGGCTATGGCTACACCTTC. It is translated as CASSLAEGGYGYTF.

This chain uses TRBV28 with TRBJ2-7; 9 bases align to TRBD1. V lost 5 bases and J lost 11; bases outside the gene matches: 4. Per germline, CDR1 MDHEN and CDR2 SYDVKM. The CDR3 sequence is 11 residues long. CDR3 bases: TGTGCCAGCAGTGGGACAGGGATGGAGTACTTC. It yields the protein CASSGTGMEYF.

This clone has just one count. The chain recombines TRBV5-1 with TRBJ1-2; 9 positions match TRBD1. The CDR3 loop spans 15 amino acids. Per the germline V gene, CDR1 is SGHRS and CDR2 is YFSETQ. Unmatched junction bases numbered 5, after V lost 3 bases and J lost 2 bases. CDR3 residues: CASSWGDRENYGYTF. The DNA for the CDR3 is TGCGCCAGCAGCTGGGGGGACAGGGAAAACTATGGCTACACCTTC.

This chain uses TRBV9 with TRBJ2-5; 11 bases align to TRBD2. The germline V gene has CDR1 SGDLS and CDR2 YYNGEE. J lost 4 bases, V lost 4 bases, and 12 bases had no gene match. The length of the CDR3 is 17 residues. As DNA, the CDR3 is TGTGCCAGCAGCTCTCCCCTCGGGACTAGCGGATTAGAGACCCAGTACTTC. Translated: CASSSPLGTSGLETQYF.

This clone was observed once. The chain employs TRBV5-1 and TRBJ2-5, with D perhaps matching TRBD2 (5 bases). The CDR3 runs to 13 residues. The V gene lost 3 bases and the J gene lost 1 base, with 7 bases spanning the gap. Germline V gene sequence: CDR1 SGHRS, CDR2 YFSETQ. This CDR3 reads CASSYRGQETQYF. In DNA form, the CDR3 reads TGCGCCAGCAGCTACCGGGGCCAAGAGACCCAGTACTTC.

The chain links TRBV6-4 to TRBJ2-3; TRBD2 matches 14 bases. V shed 6 bases, J shed 1 base, and the junction held 3 bases outside the gene matches. Germline assignment: CDR1 MRHNA and CDR2 SNTAGT. The CDR3 totals 16 residues. The CDR3 sequence: CASSAGLAGGTDTQYF. CDR3 nucleotide sequence: TGTGCCAGCAGCGCGGGACTAGCGGGGGGCACAGATACGCAGTATTTT.

The chain is built from TRBV30 and TRBJ1-1, with TRBD1 matching over 11 bases. Germline CDR1 GTSNPN, CDR2 SVGIG (reference sequence). There are 14 residues in the CDR3. V was pared by 1 base and J by 4 bases, with 2 bases of the junction left unmatched. CDR3 sequence: CAWSAGTGGTEAFF. Here the CDR3 DNA reads TGTGCCTGGAGTGCCGGGACAGGGGGCACTGAAGCTTTCTTT.

The chain couples TRBV15 to TRBJ1-1; 8 bases align to TRBD1. CDR3 length: 15 amino acids. The germline CDR1 and CDR2 sequences are LNHNV and YYDKDF (reference sequence). The J segment lost 5 bases and the V segment lost 0 bases, leaving 5 bases of the junction unmatched. The chain's CDR3 is CATSRDPDRGTEAFF. CDR3 nucleotide sequence: TGTGCCACCAGCAGAGATCCTGACAGGGGAACTGAAGCTTTCTTT. The full variable domain, completed using reference TRBV15 and TRBJ1-1, is DAMVIQNPRYQVTQFGKPVTLSCSQTLNHNVMYWYQQKSSQAPKLLFHYYDKDFNNEADTPDNFQSRRPNTSFCFLDIRSPGLGDTAMYLCATSRDPDRGTEAFFGQGTRLTVV.

A single count supports this clone. This chain uses TRBV12-3 or TRBV12-4 with TRBJ1-2, with D uncertain. The ends were cut back, 3 bases at V and 6 bases at J, with 11 bases in the middle. CDR3 length equals 13 residues. The CDR3 DNA follows: TGTGCCAGCAGTTTGACGAGGGCGGATGGCTACACCTTC. Protein sequence: CASSLTRADGYTF.

This clone has more than one count but fewer than ten. CDR3 sequence (DNA): TGTGCCAGCAGCCAAGCCTGGGCAGCAAATGAAAAACTGTTTTTT. This sequence encodes CASSQAWAANEKLFF. The chain is built from TRBV3-1 (or the pseudogene TRBV3-2) and TRBJ1-4; no clear D gene. The CDR3 extends over 15 amino acids. Germline V gives CDR1 LGHDT, CDR2 YNNKEL (reference sequence). V lost 1 base and J 5 bases, leaving 11 bases between the germline ends.

This chain links TRBV15 with TRBJ2-1; 9 bases are a match to TRBD2. Germline V gene sequence: CDR1 LNHNV, CDR2 YYDKDF (reference sequence). Trimming took 0 bases from V and 9 from J; bases not matched to a gene: 18. This CDR3 is 19 amino acids long. The CDR3 DNA is TGTGCCACCAGCAGAGATCTGCCGGCGCTAGCGGGATCTTCAGGTGAGCAGTTCTTC. It codes for CATSRDLPALAGSSGEQFF.

J is TRBJ2-7 and V is TRBV6-5, with no clear D. There are 14 residues in the CDR3. With 8 bases removed from V and 0 bases from J, the gap between germline ends came to 14 bases. Germline lookup yields CDR1 MNHEY and CDR2 SVGAGI. The chain's CDR3 is CASAARTTSYEQYF. Here the CDR3 DNA reads TGTGCCAGCGCCGCAAGAACTACCTCCTACGAGCAGTACTTC.

The V gene is TRBV7-9, the J gene TRBJ2-7; TRBD2 agrees at 7 bases. The V and J ends lost 11 bases and 0 bases, in that order; junction bases with no gene match: 10. Germline CDR1 reads SEHNR; CDR2 reads FQNEAQ (reference sequence). The CDR3 loop spans 14 amino acids. CDR3 residues: CAVILGGSSYEQYF. DNA for the CDR3: TGTGCCGTCATACTGGGCGGGAGCTCCTACGAGCAGTACTTC.

The rearrangement uses TRBV11-3 and TRBJ2-5; 10 bases are a match to TRBD1. This CDR3 is built from 15 residues. Germline V gene data show CDR1 as SGHNT and CDR2 as YENEEA. The V gene end was trimmed by 3 bases and the J gene end by 5 bases; junction bases not matched to a gene: 6. CDR3 residues: CASSLPTGGLETQYF. The CDR3 DNA follows: TGTGCCAGCAGCTTGCCGACAGGGGGCTTGGAGACCCAGTACTTC.

This sequence joins TRBV5-5 and TRBJ2-1, with D perhaps matching TRBD1 (5 bases). V lost 6 bases and J 1 base, leaving 11 bases between the germline ends. Germline V lookup: CDR1 SGHKS, CDR2 YYEKEE (reference sequence). This CDR3 is 14 amino acids long. The CDR3 is CASTRVGSYNEQFF. As DNA, the CDR3 is TGTGCCAGCACCAGGGTAGGGTCCTACAATGAGCAGTTCTTC.

The V call is TRBV18, the J call TRBJ1-6, with 7 positions matching TRBD1. V lost 5 bases, J lost 9 bases, and 10 bases stayed unmatched. CDR1 KGHSH and CDR2 LQKENI come from the germline V gene. CDR3 length equals 15 residues. CDR3: CASSAQEGGGSPLHF. Here the CDR3 DNA reads TGTGCCAGCTCAGCTCAGGAAGGGGGCGGTTCACCCCTCCACTTT.

This clone has just one count. This chain links TRBV19 with TRBJ1-5, with D maybe TRBD1 (6 bases). The CDR3 sequence is 16 residues long. The V end was cut by 5 bases, the J end by 5 bases, with 19 bases between. In germline, CDR1 is LNHDA, CDR2 SQIVND (reference sequence). CDR3 bases: TGTGCCAGTAGTGCCGATACGGGGGGCTCGGATCAGCCCCAGCATTTT. Its protein product is CASSADTGGSDQPQHF.

The chain recombines TRBV9 with TRBJ1-1, with D possibly TRBD1 on 5 matching bases. Germline CDR1 SGDLS, CDR2 YYNGEE. The CDR3 runs 15 residues. V was clipped by 6 bases and J by 3 bases, with 18 bases between them. The CDR3 sequence is CASNRGGGWDTEAFF. CDR3 nucleotides: TGTGCCAGCAACCGCGGGGGGGGTTGGGACACTGAAGCTTTCTTT. The full variable domain, its missing parts supplied by reference TRBV9 and TRBJ1-1, is DSGVTQTPKHLITATGQRVTLRCSPRSGDLSVYWYQQSLDQGLQFLIQYYNGEERAKGNILERFSAQQFPDLHSELNLSSLELGDSALYFCASNRGGGWDTEAFFGQGTRLTVV.

V usage is TRBV19 and J usage is TRBJ1-3; D not resolved. The CDR3 loop spans 13 amino acids. Germline V CDR1 and CDR2: LNHDA, SQIVND (reference sequence). Trimming removed 8 bases at V and 0 bases at J, with 8 bases between. The CDR3 region has the DNA TGTGCCAGTGCTCCAGACTCTGGAAACACCATATATTTT. Translation: CASAPDSGNTIYF.

V is TRBV9 and J is TRBJ2-7; 7 positions match TRBD1. Germline CDR1 reads SGDLS; CDR2 reads YYNGEE. The ends lost 4 bases at V and 2 bases at J; junction bases unmatched: 9. The CDR3 length is 15 residues. The CDR3 bases are TGTGCCAGCAGCCCCCGGGACAGCCTGGCCTACGAGCAGTACTTC. This translates into CASSPRDSLAYEQYF.

The V call is TRBV7-8, the J call TRBJ2-7; TRBD1 aligns across 7 bases. Per germline, CDR1 SGHVS and CDR2 FQNEAQ. The CDR3 is 14 amino acids. V was clipped by 6 bases and J by 3 bases; unmatched bases: 8. Written as DNA, the CDR3 is TGTGCCAGCAGGCCGGGACAGTCCTACTACGAGCAGTACTTC. This translates into CASRPGQSYYEQYF.

The J gene is TRBJ1-5, the V gene TRBV5-6; D might be TRBD1 (6 bases). The germline V gene encodes CDR1 SGHDT and CDR2 YYEEEE. CDR3 length equals 14 residues. Trimming took off 0 bases at V and 10 bases at J, with 14 bases between the two ends. CDR3 residues: CASSLAVGAGPQHF. Here the CDR3 DNA reads TGTGCCAGCAGCTTGGCGGTGGGGGCTGGTCCCCAGCATTTT.

The CDR3 region is CATSRGGESREKLFF. The CDR3, as DNA: TGTGCCACCAGCAGAGGGGGGGAGTCTCGTGAAAAACTGTTTTTT. The J gene is TRBJ1-4, the V gene TRBV15, with D possibly TRBD1 on 5 matching bases. This CDR3 is 15 amino acids long. CDR1 LNHNV and CDR2 YYDKDF come from the germline V gene (reference sequence). V was pared by 1 base and J by 7 bases, with 13 bases between.

This clone is a singleton in its sample. DNA for the CDR3: TGCGCCAGCAGCTTGGGGCTAGCGGGTAGCACAGATACGCAGTATTTT. Translated, it gives CASSLGLAGSTDTQYF. J is TRBJ2-3 and V is TRBV5-1; 8 positions match TRBD2. The junction had 3 bases not matched to a gene; V was cut back by 0 bases and J by 0 bases. Per the germline V gene, CDR1 is SGHRS and CDR2 is YFSETQ. The CDR3 has 16 residues.